The rows below give T cell receptor beta chains drawn from one sample of a study of cytomegalovirus exposure and HLA in healthy donors. This table comes from immunoSEQ multiplex PCR, and its TCRdb copy is limited to in-frame clones, with some not included. The sample shows some 170,000 clones, roughly 84% of them seen only once. Sequenced material: PBMCs. These receptors all stem from a man aged 25-40 years in good health and CMV-seropositive. The CDR3 runs from the conserved cysteine through the conserved F or W. A D gene is named only where the DNA matches it firmly. Clone size is stated in some rows and not others, as once, few, many or a class when expanded.

>TRBJ2-5|TRBD2|-|TRBV30
TGTGCCTGGAGTGCGGCCCCTCTAGCGGATCAAGAGACCCAGTACTTC
CAWSAAPLADQETQYF
>TRBJ2-1|TRBD1|-|TRBV25-1
TGTGCCAGCAGTGAATGGGGGACAGGGGAGGACAATGAGCAGTTCTTC
CASSEWGTGEDNEQFF
>TRBJ1-4|TRBD1|-|TRBV11-2
TGTGCCACCTCTGGGGGGCAGGGGGCAAATGAAAAACTGTTTTTT
CATSGGQGANEKLFF
>TRBJ2-1|-|-|TRBV11-2
TGTGCCAGCAGACCCGACTTAGTTGGCAATGAGCAGTTCTTC
CASRPDLVGNEQFF
>TRBJ2-3|-|few|TRBV10-3
TGTGCCATCAGTCTTTGGGGGGACACAGATACGCAGTATTTT
CAISLWGDTDTQYF
>TRBJ1-4|-|-|TRBV5-6
TGTGCCAGCAGCTCTACCCATTGGGGGCCCCACAATGAAAAACTGTTTTTT
CASSSTHWGPHNEKLFF
>TRBJ2-3|TRBD2|-|TRBV29-1
TGCAGCGTTGAAGGCGGGCGGGAGGACCGCACAGATACGCAGTATTTT
CSVEGGREDRTDTQYF
>TRBJ2-5|TRBD2|-|TRBV9
TGTGCCAGCAGCGCTCGAGCGGGAGCCGAGACCCAGTACTTC
CASSARAGAETQYF
>TRBJ1-6|-|-|TRBV4-1
TGCGCCAGCAGCCCCCACCCACAGGATAGTTCACCCCTCCACTTT
CASSPHPQDSSPLHF
>TRBJ2-3|TRBD2|-|TRBV5-8
TGTGCCAGCAGCTGGGGAGGGCTGGTCACAGATACGCAGTATTTT
CASSWGGLVTDTQYF
>TRBJ1-1|TRBD1|-|TRBV7-9
TGTGCCAGCAGCCTGACAGGGGGCTACACTGAAGCTTTCTTT
CASSLTGGYTEAFF
>TRBJ2-1|-|-|TRBV5-1
TGCGCCAGCAGCTTGAGAGGCGATGAGCAGTTCTTC
CASSLRGDEQFF
>TRBJ1-5|TRBD1|-|TRBV15
TGTGCCACCAGCAGAAATGACCACAGGGGGCCCCAGCATTTT
CATSRNDHRGPQHF
>TRBJ1-2|-|few|TRBV28
TGTGCCAGCAGGAGTTCGTCATATGGCTACACCTTC
CASRSSSYGYTF
>TRBJ1-5|-|few|TRBV19
TGTGCCAGTAGTCCCGGGGAGTTATTGAATCAGCCCCAGCATTTT
CASSPGELLNQPQHF
>TRBJ2-3|TRBD2|-|TRBV5-1
TGCGCCAGCAGCCCGCATCTAGCGGGGGGACGAGATACGCAGTATTTT
CASSPHLAGGRDTQYF
>TRBJ1-6|-|-|TRBV6-6
TGTGCCAGCAGTTGGGACACTTATAATTCACCCCTCCACTTT
CASSWDTYNSPLHF
>TRBJ1-5|TRBD1|-|TRBV4-1
TGCGCCAGCAGCCGGACAGGGAAGGGCAATCAGCCCCAGCATTTT
CASSRTGKGNQPQHF
>TRBJ2-3|TRBD2|few|TRBV6-4
TGTGCCAGCAGTGACGGGACTAGCAGCACAGATACGCAGTATTTT
CASSDGTSSTDTQYF
>TRBJ2-7|-|-|TRBV29-1
TGCAGCGTTGAAGATGAGAGGGCAGGGGAGTACTTC
CSVEDERAGEYF
>TRBJ2-5|TRBD1|once|TRBV10-2
TGCGCCAGCAGTGAGTCTCATGGGCAGGGGGAAGAGACCCAGTACTTC
CASSESHGQGEETQYF
>TRBJ2-7|TRBD2|-|TRBV11-3
TGTGCCAGCAGCGCGACGACTAGCGGCGAGCAGTACTTC
CASSATTSGEQYF
>TRBJ2-2|TRBD1|-|TRBV28
TGTGCCAGCAGTTTATTGCGGACAGGGGGGAACACCGGGGAGCTGTTTTTT
CASSLLRTGGNTGELFF
>TRBJ1-1|-|few|TRBV30
TGTGCCTGGAACCGACAGATTGGTGAAGCTTTCTTT
CAWNRQIGEAFF
>TRBJ1-5|-|-|TRBV21-1
TGTGCCAGCAGCAAGCCTCCGGGACAGGGCCCCAATCAGCCCCAGCATTTT
CASSKPPGQGPNQPQHF